The entry below gives a single T cell receptor beta chain sequence along with its context. These data originate in a study of blood T cell repertoires in COVID-19. Study overall: The analysed material was cDNA or gDNA that came from T cells, B-cell-depleted T cells, or PBMCs.

The data were produced by immunoSEQ multiplex PCR, yet TCRdb's version contains in-frame clones alone and is incomplete. The repertoire has some 25,000 clones, almost 90% of them found once; the top ten carry roughly 7.2%. The CDR3 length is 17 residues. Between the trimmed V and J ends, which lost 1 base and 6 bases, there was a span of 22 bases. Germline lookup yields CDR1 LGHDT and CDR2 YNNKEL (reference sequence). This TCR came from a human donor in a cohort sampled during active COVID-19. The chain couples TRBV3-1 (or the pseudogene TRBV3-2) to TRBJ2-7, with D unresolved. Sequences were obtained from peripheral blood. CDR3 nucleotides: TGTGCCAGCAGCCAAGTCTTCCCCGTGGTGGTCTCGGGCGAGCAGTACTTC. Translating it yields CASSQVFPVVVSGEQYF.